Below are 14 T cell receptor beta chains sequenced from a single sample in a study of shared clonotypes between healthy human individuals. Sequenced by immunoSEQ multiplex PCR; TCRdb stores in-frame clones only, minus some. Seen here are approximately 2.1 million clones, approximately 95% observed once, and the top ten hold 0.39%. The specimen was naive CD4+ T cells from PBMCs. The subset: CD45RA+ positively selected. The receptors shown here come from a man aged 18 to 29 in good health. Some clones in this sample may be carry-over from other donors' samples.

The rearrangement links TRBV6-5 to TRBJ2-1, with 7 bases aligning to TRBD2. The CDR3 covers 16 residues. The germline CDR1 and CDR2 sequences are MNHEY and SVGAGI. After removal of 2 bases from V and 6 bases from J, the junction contained 10 bases not matched to a gene. The CDR3 region is CASSYVWGGGTNEQFF. The CDR3, as DNA: TGTGCCAGCAGTTACGTGTGGGGGGGAGGTACCAATGAGCAGTTCTTC.

The rearrangement uses TRBV7-9 and TRBJ2-3; D not resolved. V lost 8 bases to trimming and J lost 1 base, with 22 bases between them. The CDR3 contains 17 residues. The germline gives CDR1 SEHNR, CDR2 FQNEAQ (reference sequence). This CDR3 reads CASAARVATQRTDTQYF. DNA for the CDR3: TGTGCCAGCGCGGCTAGGGTGGCAACCCAACGCACAGATACGCAGTATTTT.

The V and J genes are TRBV28 and TRBJ2-3, with 10 bases identical to TRBD2. After removal of 2 bases from V and 0 bases from J, the junction contained 8 bases not matched to a gene. The germline V gene has CDR1 MDHEN and CDR2 SYDVKM. The CDR3 has 18 residues. CDR3 region: CASSLAMSLAGSTDTQYF. In nucleotides, the CDR3 is TGTGCCAGCAGTTTAGCGATGTCACTAGCGGGAAGCACAGATACGCAGTATTTT.

The chain recombines TRBV30 with TRBJ2-5; 10 nucleotides line up with TRBD2. CDR1 is GTSNPN, CDR2 SVGIG, per germline (reference sequence). The CDR3 runs 14 residues. V was clipped by 5 bases and J by 1 base; unmatched bases: 4. The CDR3 region has the DNA TGTGCCTGGCGGGGACTAGCGCCCCAAGAGACCCAGTACTTC. Amino acid sequence: CAWRGLAPQETQYF.

This rearrangement joins TRBV10-3 to TRBJ2-1, with 7 bases matching TRBD2. The J segment lost 5 bases and the V segment lost 0 bases, leaving 7 bases of the junction unmatched. Germline lookup yields CDR1 ENHRY and CDR2 SYGVKD. The CDR3 totals 16 residues. The CDR3 bases are TGTGCCATCAGTGAGTCGTTAGCGGGCACAGACAATGAGCAGTTCTTC. Protein product: CAISESLAGTDNEQFF.

The V and J genes are TRBV19 and TRBJ1-1, with 7 bases matching TRBD1. In germline, CDR1 is LNHDA, CDR2 SQIVND (reference sequence). With 5 bases clipped from V and 4 bases from J, the junction kept 10 bases outside the gene matches. This CDR3 is built from 15 residues. The CDR3 here is CASSGRTGSGTEAFF. In nucleotides, the CDR3 is TGTGCCAGTAGTGGAAGGACAGGAAGCGGCACTGAAGCTTTCTTT.

This sequence joins TRBV5-1 and TRBJ1-2; TRBD1 is a possible D gene (5 bases). The germline V gene has CDR1 SGHRS and CDR2 YFSETQ. The CDR3 has 13 residues. The V gene lost 0 bases and the J gene lost 7 bases, with 10 bases spanning the gap. In DNA, the CDR3 is TGCGCCAGCAGCTTGGGACAGCCCTTTGGCTACACCTTC. Its protein product is CASSLGQPFGYTF.

This clone was counted a few times. This chain uses TRBV28 with TRBJ1-4; possible D gene TRBD1, 5 bases. V was clipped by 6 bases and J by 13 bases, with 15 bases between them. There are 12 residues in the CDR3. In germline, CDR1 is MDHEN, CDR2 SYDVKM. The CDR3 reads CASSRRARGLFF. CDR3 DNA sequence: TGTGCCAGCAGCCGCAGGGCCAGAGGACTGTTTTTT.

On this clone itself: The sample has other DNA sequences that encode this CDR3 too. J is TRBJ1-2 and V is TRBV5-6; a possible D gene is TRBD1 (6 bases). The CDR3 covers 13 residues. The germline V gene has CDR1 SGHDT and CDR2 YYEEEE. Trimming left V 4 bases short and J 5 bases short, with 12 bases between. CDR3 sequence: CASSRDRLYGYTF. The CDR3 DNA reads as TGTGCCAGCAGCCGTGACAGGTTGTATGGCTACACCTTC. Complete variable domain (other parts from reference TRBV5-6 and TRBJ1-2): DAGVTQSPTHLIKTRGQQVTLRCSPKSGHDTVSWYQQALGQGPQFIFQYYEEEERQRGNFPDRFSGHQFPNYSSELNVNALLLGDSALYLCASSRDRLYGYTFGSGTRLTVV.

The chain combines TRBV7-3 with TRBJ2-1; D is possibly TRBD1 or TRBD2 (7 bases each). The CDR3 contains 14 residues. CDR1 and CDR2 from the germline V gene are SGHTA and FQGTGA. V lost 4 bases and J 6 bases, leaving 13 bases between the germline ends. The CDR3 nucleotides read TGTGCCAGCAGCTCTATCAGGGGGGGCAATGAGCAGTTCTTC. This codes for CASSSIRGGNEQFF. The variable domain in full, with the rest retrieved from reference TRBV7-3 and TRBJ2-1, is GAGVSQTPSNKVTEKGKYVELRCDPISGHTALYWYRQSLGQGPEFLIYFQGTGAADDSGLPNDRFFAVRPEGSVSTLKIQRTERGDSAVYLCASSSIRGGNEQFFGPGTRLTVL.

This clone has a single count. The chain links TRBV7-9 to TRBJ1-2, with D possibly matching TRBD1 (5 bases). The CDR3 extends over 14 amino acids. The V end lost 5 bases, the J end lost 7 bases, and 17 bases lay between the germline ends. Germline V gives CDR1 SEHNR, CDR2 FQNEAQ (reference sequence). In DNA, the CDR3 is TGTGCCAGCAGCGTGGGACGGCGTGCCGTTGGCTACACCTTC. Its protein product is CASSVGRRAVGYTF.

The chain is built from TRBV28 and TRBJ2-7; 10 nucleotides match TRBD2. Trimming removed 6 bases from V and 2 bases from J; junction bases left unmatched: 4. Germline V lookup: CDR1 MDHEN, CDR2 SYDVKM. CDR3 length: 14 amino acids. The CDR3 is CASSTLAGAYEQYF. The CDR3 nucleotides are TGTGCCAGCAGCACGCTAGCGGGAGCCTACGAGCAGTACTTC. The variable domain in full, with the rest retrieved from reference TRBV28 and TRBJ2-7, is DVKVTQSSRYLVKRTGEKVFLECVQDMDHENMFWYRQDPGLGLRLIYFSYDVKMKEKGDIPEGYSVSREKKERFSLILESASTNQTSMYLCASSTLAGAYEQYFGPGTRLTVT.

This chain links TRBV5-4 with TRBJ2-7; 10 bases fit TRBD2. Trimming cost V 0 bases and J 4 bases; bases outside gene matches: 7. The CDR3 covers 16 residues. Per the germline V gene, CDR1 is SGHNT and CDR2 is YYREEE (reference sequence). The CDR3 reads CASSLGASGSYYEQYF. The CDR3 nucleotides are TGTGCCAGCAGCTTGGGGGCTAGCGGGAGTTATTACGAGCAGTACTTC.

J is TRBJ2-7 and V is TRBV14; D tentatively reads TRBD1 or TRBD2 (6 bases each). The CDR3 is 15 amino acids. The germline V gene encodes CDR1 SGHDN and CDR2 FVKESK. V gave up 3 bases and J gave up 1 base, with 13 bases separating them. The CDR3 region has the DNA TGTGCCAGCAGCCATCTGGAGGGGGGATCCTACGAGCAGTACTTC. As protein: CASSHLEGGSYEQYF.